This TCR beta chain comes out of a study of blood T cells in healthy people across ages. At the level of the study: Researchers report that template switching captured about one barcoded beta molecule per two T cells.

This clonotype showed up just a few times. With 3 bases clipped from V and 2 bases from J, the junction kept 9 bases outside the gene matches. The CDR3 is 18 residues long. Germline V gives CDR1 SGDLS, CDR2 YYNGEE. Then a second PCR, running about 6 to 12 cycles, was carried out with a sample-barcoded 5' primer and a J-beta primer mix. Every single cDNA molecule received a tag from a template-switch adaptor with 12 random nucleotides. Each CDR3 protein is one row after TCRdb ran MiXCR on the 5' RACE reads. In the table there are 1.5 million to 2 million distinct CDR3 sequences, roughly a third of which are singletons. The donors, healthy Caucasians from Russia, were aged roughly 6 to 95. Drawn from each donor were 8.5 to 10 milliliters of peripheral blood.

Sequencing input: blood. V and J are TRBV9 and TRBJ2-2; TRBD2 aligns across 11 bases. This receptor was identified in a woman aged 25-40 years in good health. The CDR3 sequence is CASSDPGLAATNTGELFF. The CDR3 DNA follows: TGTGCCAGCAGCGACCCGGGACTAGCGGCAACCAACACCGGGGAGCTGTTTTTT. Looking up the rest from reference TRBV9 and TRBJ2-2 gives the full variable domain: DSGVTQTPKHLITATGQRVTLRCSPRSGDLSVYWYQQSLDQGLQFLIQYYNGEERAKGNILERFSAQQFPDLHSELNLSSLELGDSALYFCASSDPGLAATNTGELFFGEGSRLTVL.